Only one count was recorded for the clone carrying this T cell receptor (beta chain). The antigen is unknown. Sequencing used immunoSEQ multiplex PCR; TCRdb keeps in-frame clones, though not all of them. The sample lists approximately 90,000 clones; around 93% were seen once. The data were obtained in a study of graft-versus-host responses after intestinal transplantation. As for the study in general: Isolated intestinal, liver-intestinal, or multivisceral transplants had been given to the recipients. Once they had received anti-thymocyte globulin induction, all recipients took tacrolimus and steroids for about three years. Study observations and caveats: Circulating GvH clone levels at their peak were associated with HvG declines (early post-transplant). Allografts from individuals with graft-donor T cell macrochimerism displayed high graft-versus-host to host-versus-graft clonal ratios.

V shed 5 bases and J 5 bases; nucleotides not matched to a gene: 6. The CDR3 loop spans 14 amino acids. CDR1 is MNHEY, CDR2 SVGAGI, per germline. Here the sequenced sample was unstimulated CD8+ T cells sorted from spleen or lymph node cells, taken before transplant. The chain recombines TRBV6-5 with TRBJ1-5, with 7 nucleotides matching TRBD1. This TCR was sampled from a human donor who was the organ donor for an intestinal transplant. The CDR3 spells CASSQSGGYQPQHF. The DNA for the CDR3 is TGTGCCAGCAGTCAATCAGGGGGTTATCAGCCCCAGCATTTT.